One sample yielded the 22 T cell receptor beta chains listed below, sequenced in a study of Graves' ophthalmopathy and Graves' hyperthyroidism. Amplification targeted the TCR beta CDR3 regions, with RNA transcripts as the source material. An opening RT-PCR round employed HTBI primers and preceded a second-round multiplex PCR. One entry per CDR3 protein results from TCRdb running MiXCR on the multiplex PCR reads. The data contain about 340,000 distinct CDR3 sequences, around a sixth of them singletons. The sequenced material came from peripheral blood. These receptors were collected from an adult man with Graves' ophthalmopathy.

CDR3 amino acids: CASFQGGPSYEQYF. The CDR3, as DNA: TGTGCCAGTTTTCAGGGGGGTCCCTCCTACGAGCAGTACTTC. The genes are TRBV6-1 and TRBJ2-7, with TRBD1 as a possible D gene (7 bases). CDR3 size: 14 residues. The germline gives CDR1 MNHNS, CDR2 SASEGT. The V end was cut by 9 bases, the J end by 0 bases, with 15 bases between.

This clonotype was observed at least ten times. The chain employs TRBV5-1 and TRBJ1-5; 9 bases are shared with TRBD1. V was clipped by 4 bases and J by 9 bases; unmatched bases: 8. CDR1 SGHRS and CDR2 YFSETQ come from the germline V gene. CDR3 length: 14 residues. The CDR3 sequence: CASSVGTGLSPQHF. The CDR3 DNA is TGCGCCAGCAGCGTGGGGACAGGGTTGTCGCCCCAGCATTTT.

The V and J genes are TRBV20-1 and TRBJ2-5; TRBD1 matches at 7 bases. CDR1 and CDR2 from the germline V gene are DFQATT and SNEGSKA (reference sequence). The CDR3 totals 20 residues. J was trimmed by 0 bases and V by 0 bases; bases with no gene match: 19. The CDR3: CSARDTGTALASWYQETQYF. The CDR3 DNA reads TGCAGTGCTAGAGACACCGGGACAGCTCTAGCCTCTTGGTACCAAGAGACCCAGTACTTC.

Only a few counts were recorded for this clonotype. The rearrangement joins TRBV7-2 to TRBJ2-5, with a possible D match to TRBD1 (5 bases). Germline loops: CDR1 SGHTA, CDR2 FQGNSA. The V end was cut by 5 bases, the J end by 4 bases, with 17 bases between. The length of the CDR3 is 15 residues. CDR3 region: CASSEPGGQGETQYF. The CDR3 DNA reads TGTGCCAGCAGCGAACCCGGTGGCCAGGGAGAGACCCAGTACTTC.

In this sample, this clonotype turned up many times. The rearrangement links TRBV11-2 to TRBJ2-5; 12 bases are a match to TRBD2. CDR1 and CDR2 (germline): SGHAT, FQNNGV. The J segment lost 0 bases and the V segment lost 5 bases, leaving 4 bases of the junction unmatched. The CDR3 loop spans 16 amino acids. The CDR3 protein is CASSPTSGGYQETQYF. Here the CDR3 DNA reads TGTGCCAGCAGCCCCACTAGCGGGGGGTACCAAGAGACCCAGTACTTC.

This clonotype was observed many times. This rearrangement joins TRBV6-1 to TRBJ1-2, with 10 bases that match TRBD1. The CDR3 is 16 residues long. The trim removed 2 bases at V and 4 bases at J, leaving 7 bases unmatched. Germline CDR1 reads MNHNS; CDR2 reads SASEGT. CDR3 coding DNA: TGTGCCAGCAGTGAAATACCGGGACAGGGGACCTATGGCTACACCTTC. Its translation: CASSEIPGQGTYGYTF.

Regarding this clonotype: The junction departs from the called germline gene at one end, perhaps through a read error. The rearrangement joins TRBV4-1 to TRBJ1-1; possibly TRBD1 for D (6 bases). From germline, CDR1 is MGHRA and CDR2 YSYEKL. The CDR3 spans 14 residues. The chain's CDR3 is CASSQEDRNAEAFF. For the CDR3, the DNA is TGCGCCAGCAGCCAAGAAGACAGGAACGCTGAAGCTTTCTTT.

This clonotype came up many times. The junction and the germline gene differ at one end; a read error may be behind it. V gene TRBV20-1 combines with J gene TRBJ2-2; possible D gene TRBD2, 5 bases. In germline, CDR1 is DFQATT, CDR2 SNEGSKA (reference sequence). This CDR3 has 17 amino acids. The DNA of the CDR3 is TGCAGTGCTAGAGATCCTAAGTTGCTAGCCAACAACGGGGAGCTGTTTTTT. Amino acid sequence: CSARDPKLLANNGELFF.

V and J are TRBV20-1 and TRBJ2-7; TRBD1 aligns across 9 bases. The CDR3 runs 12 residues. The V gene's germline CDR1 is DFQATT and CDR2 SNEGSKA (reference sequence). V was pared by 8 bases and J by 4 bases, with 6 bases of the junction left unmatched. The CDR3 coding sequence is TGCAGTCCGGGACAGGGATCATACGAGCAGTACTTC. Its translation: CSPGQGSYEQYF.

The table lists this clonotype with many counts. This sequence joins TRBV6-2 or TRBV6-3 and TRBJ2-2, with D possibly TRBD2 on 5 matching bases. Germline-derived CDR1 and CDR2 are MNHEY and SVGEGT. V gave up 7 bases and J gave up 9 bases, with 21 bases separating them. CDR3 length: 15 residues. CDR3 DNA: TGTGCCAGCATCCAGGACGGGATAAAAGGCCGGGAGCTGTTTTTT. It is translated as CASIQDGIKGRELFF.

This clonotype was seen many times. The chain couples TRBV6-1 to TRBJ2-7; 7 nucleotides match TRBD1. CDR3 length: 14 amino acids. CDR1 is MNHNS and CDR2 is SASEGT in the germline V gene. V lost 6 bases to trimming and J lost 10 bases; unmatched junction nucleotides: 15. CDR3 sequence: CASSSTRDSVSQYF. Here the CDR3 DNA reads TGTGCCAGCAGCTCGACTCGGGACAGCGTTTCACAGTACTTC.

This clonotype was recorded at least ten times. A much bigger clone sits one base away, suggesting this may be a read error. This chain joins TRBV13 and TRBJ2-4, with 13 bases fitting TRBD2. Germline lookup yields CDR1 PRHDT and CDR2 FYEKMQ (reference sequence). V lost 4 bases to trimming and J lost 6 bases; unmatched junction nucleotides: 3. This CDR3 is 15 amino acids long. This CDR3 is CASSCRTSGGNIQYF. CDR3 coding DNA: TGTGCCAGCAGCTGCAGGACTAGCGGGGGAAACATTCAGTACTTC.

In this sample, this clonotype turned up many times. This rearrangement joins TRBV6-2 or TRBV6-3 to TRBJ1-2, with D unresolved. The germline CDR1 and CDR2 sequences are MNHEY and SVGEGT. Between the trimmed V and J ends, which lost 7 bases and 6 bases, there was a span of 18 bases. The CDR3 sequence is 14 residues long. CDR3 DNA sequence: TGTGCCAGCATCAAAAGAGGATTCGTCGATGGCTACACCTTC. Translating it yields CASIKRGFVDGYTF.

This clonotype was found many times. The genes are TRBV9 and TRBJ2-7; 9 bases are a match to TRBD1. Per the germline V gene, CDR1 is SGDLS and CDR2 is YYNGEE. The V gene end was trimmed by 3 bases and the J gene end by 5 bases; junction bases not matched to a gene: 9. The CDR3 spans 15 residues. The CDR3 loop is CASSDLGTGSHEQYF. The CDR3 nucleotides read TGTGCCAGCAGCGACCTCGGGACAGGGTCCCACGAGCAGTACTTC.

This clonotype has a count of ten or more. This chain uses TRBV28 with TRBJ1-2; TRBD1 matches 11 bases. V trimming: 5 bases; J trimming: 8 bases; junction bases outside the gene matches: 10. The CDR3 has 15 amino acids. Germline CDR1 reads MDHEN; CDR2 reads SYDVKM. The CDR3 sequence is CASSIPGTGGRGYTF. The CDR3 coding sequence is TGTGCCAGCAGTATTCCCGGGACAGGGGGTCGCGGCTACACCTTC.

This clonotype was observed a few times. V usage is TRBV6-2 or TRBV6-3 and J usage is TRBJ2-5; 9 nucleotides agree with TRBD2. The V gene end was trimmed by 6 bases and the J gene end by 4 bases; junction bases not matched to a gene: 15. The CDR3 sequence is 17 residues long. The germline V gene encodes CDR1 MNHEY and CDR2 SVGEGT. CDR3 nucleotides: TGTGCCAGCAGCGCCGGGACTAGCAGATGGGGTGGAGAGACCCAGTACTTC. Translating gives CASSAGTSRWGGETQYF.

This clonotype was counted many times. The gene calls are TRBV19 and TRBJ1-1; no definite D call. The CDR3 sequence is 12 residues long. Trimming removed 7 bases from V and 0 bases from J, with 6 bases in between. CDR1 and CDR2 (germline): LNHDA, SQIVND (reference sequence). Here the CDR3 reads CASIGMNTEAFF. In nucleotides, the CDR3 is TGTGCCAGTATTGGGATGAACACTGAAGCTTTCTTT.

To note about this clonotype: The CDR3 end shows no conserved phenylalanine or tryptophan, and so a read error is likely. J is TRBJ2-5 and V is TRBV15; TRBD2 is a possible D gene (5 bases). Germline CDR1 is LNHNV and CDR2 is YYDKDF (reference sequence). This CDR3 region has 13 residues. Trimming removed 5 bases at V and 0 bases at J, with 7 bases between. The CDR3: CATSRRYQETQYS. DNA of the CDR3: TGTGCCACCAGCCGGAGGTACCAAGAGACCCAGTACTCC.

Ten or more counts support this clonotype. This chain uses TRBV20-1 with TRBJ1-6, with 8 positions matching TRBD1. Germline loops: CDR1 DFQATT, CDR2 SNEGSKA (reference sequence). V lost 2 bases and J lost 2; bases outside the gene matches: 5. This CDR3 comprises 16 residues. The CDR3 sequence is CSARLPGQAYNSPLHF. Here the CDR3 DNA reads TGCAGTGCTAGATTACCGGGACAGGCCTATAATTCACCCCTCCACTTT.

This clonotype was seen repeatedly, ten times or more. V gene TRBV18 combines with J gene TRBJ2-7; possibly TRBD1 for D (6 bases). Trimming stripped 0 bases from V and 3 bases from J, with 12 bases between. This CDR3 has 15 amino acids. The germline V gene encodes CDR1 KGHSH and CDR2 LQKENI. DNA for the CDR3: TGTGCCAGCTCACCACCCGTGGGCAGGGGCTACGAGCAGTACTTC. This codes for CASSPPVGRGYEQYF.

This clonotype was recorded many times. V usage is TRBV19 and J usage is TRBJ2-7; 7 positions agree with TRBD1. The CDR3 has 16 residues. Trimming removed 3 bases from V and 2 bases from J; junction bases left unmatched: 10. The germline CDR1 and CDR2 sequences are LNHDA and SQIVND (reference sequence). The CDR3 DNA reads TGTGCCAGTAGTATTGCGGCAGGGGGTGGGACCTACGAGCAGTACTTC. Translating it yields CASSIAAGGGTYEQYF.

This clonotype was found many times. The CDR3 DNA reads as TGTGCCAGCACTGATGTGTGGACTAATGGCTACACCTTC. It specifies CASTDVWTNGYTF. The genes are TRBV9 and TRBJ1-2; D ambiguous. The V end lost 6 bases, the J end lost 6 bases, and 15 bases lay between the germline ends. The CDR3 spans 13 residues. CDR1 is SGDLS and CDR2 is YYNGEE in the germline V gene.